This T cell receptor beta chain was identified in a study of T-cell memory formation after mild COVID-19. Study conclusions and caveats: While clones contracting from day 15 to 85 were balanced between CD4 and CD8, later expanders leaned CD4+. The main location of contracting CD4+ clones was CM and EM, and that of contracting CD8+ clones was EMRA.

Looked up from germline, CDR1 is SGHKS and CDR2 is YYEKEE (reference sequence). V was clipped by 1 base and J by 4 bases, with 18 bases between them. This CDR3 has 16 amino acids. TCRdb fed the 5' RACE reads into MiXCR, producing one record per CDR3 protein. The data contain about 100,000 distinct CDR3 sequences, 14% of them singletons. A note on this clonotype: Its antigen is unknown.

Source material: PBMCs or a T cell subset sorted from them (not recorded which). The J gene is TRBJ2-7, the V gene TRBV5-5, with TRBD1 as a possible D gene (6 bases). This clonotype was obtained from a man younger than 35 who had mild COVID-19 (a few samples of this study predate the infection). Cell type and time point are not known. For the CDR3, the DNA is TGTGCCAGCAGCTTGAAGAATACAGGGCTACCTTACGAGCAGTACTTC. It yields the protein CASSLKNTGLPYEQYF.